This T cell receptor (beta chain) derives from a study of blood T cells in healthy people across ages. Study-wide background: Per two T cells, about one barcoded beta molecule was captured through template switching.

A second PCR, run for about 7 to 11 cycles, used a sample-barcoded 5' primer plus a J-beta primer mix. TCRdb re-derived calls from the 5' RACE reads in MiXCR, one entry per CDR3 protein. The table records 750,000 to 850,000 distinct CDR3 sequences, approximately 25% of them present only once. V dropped 6 bases and J dropped 0 bases, with 15 bases sitting between them. The CDR3 covers 15 residues. Germline CDR1 and CDR2: SQVTM and ANQGSEA. Whenever a sample was processed, at least 6 million PBMCs were isolated. This clonotype occurred a few times. This same sample was also part of a study on T cells of mothers and their children. Turning to that study: The people who donated were three healthy Caucasian mothers and their six children. Reads obtained per mother exceeded 8.5 million TCR beta CDR3 reads, with several million obtained per child.

The receptor was isolated from a boy aged 10-17 years in good health. The chain has TRBV29-1 and TRBJ2-1; TRBD2 might be the D (5 bases). What was sequenced was blood. CDR3 coding DNA: TGCAGCGTCGAAACCGGACTTATCTCCTACAATGAGCAGTTCTTC. Residues: CSVETGLISYNEQFF.